This entry features one TCR beta chain sequence. No cognate antigen has been identified for it. The record has no base qualities; no much larger clone is one base away. This specimen comes from a study of blood T cell repertoires in COVID-19 (dated by TCRdb to the early 2020s). Looking at the study overall: Samples from collaborators originated in the United States, Italy and Spain and spanned both the acute and convalescent phases of COVID-19. Where available, HLA class I and class II types were taken from metadata supplied by the sample provider and were not determined by assay-based typing. The material from the prospective study consisted of cDNA or gDNA derived from T cells, B-cell-depleted T cells, or PBMCs. Samples were obtained from the ongoing ImmuneRACE study (first 160 participants) and from 1,254 subjects provided by 6 global collaborators. Sample metadata almost always included a de-identified subject ID, COVID-19 status, age in years and sex. The dataset comprised deeply sampled blood TCRbeta repertoires from subjects exposed to, actively infected with, or recovered from COVID-19. A freely available public database, intended as a resource for researchers studying the immune response to SARS-CoV-2, is where the repertoires were released. Findings and caveats that apply to the study as a whole: The amount of clinical and demographic metadata varied by source and participant and was provided uncurated.

Another Seattle source contributed samples from volunteer blood donors who had recovered from COVID-19. Each collaborating institution followed its own protocols to collect whole blood in K2EDTA tubes. For TCRbeta analysis, collaborators shipped samples as frozen whole blood, isolated PBMCs, or DNA extracted from either of those sample types. CDR3 length: 14 amino acids, cysteine to phenylalanine. The retained sequence is limited to the CDR3, 42 bases, with the frame set at the first base. The germline V gene yields KGHDR for CDR1 and SFDVKD for CDR2. The V and J ends are trimmed by 9 bases and 3 bases, leaving 13 bases between them. TCRbeta CDR3 regions were amplified from genomic DNA using the immunoSEQ Assay, a bias-controlled multiplex PCR. For the original study's pipeline: The number of nucleated cells in each sample was estimated from the amplification of reference gene primers within the assay. Sequence reads were collapsed and filtered to measure the absolute abundance of every unique TCRbeta CDR3 rearrangement. For each sample, productive Simpson clonality was calculated as the square root of Simpson's diversity index across productive rearrangements. TCRdb took this table from immuneACCESS and kept in-frame rearrangements with V and J called. Such tables lack part of the clones; where checked against another copy, unresolved V genes explain under half of the gap, and the rest is unexplained. Clone size and V and J calls were adopted from that table, with D and trimming inferred from the DNA. The sample table records a few hundred thousand clones; around 89% of these occur just once. The top ten constitute roughly 6.7% of the sample.

The sequenced material came from peripheral blood. The receptor was isolated from a man between 18 and 35 years old who had recovered from COVID-19. The chain uses TRBV24-1 and TRBJ2-2, with TRBD2 perhaps the D gene, on 5 matching bases. The CDR3 region reads CATEGDYHTGELFF. The nucleotide sequence reads TGTGCCACCGAGGGCGATTATCACACCGGGGAGCTGTTTTTT.